The rows below give T cell receptor beta chains drawn from one sample of a study of T cell responses to AZD1222 COVID-19 vaccine. This table comes from immunoSEQ multiplex PCR, and its TCRdb copy is limited to in-frame clones, with some not included. The sample comprises 100,000 to 120,000 clones, about 81% of which are singletons, and approximately 4.6% rests with the top ten. Sequenced here: peripheral blood, sampled on day 0 of AZD1222 vaccination. These TCRs come from an adult in good health. The CDR3 runs from the conserved cysteine through the conserved F or W. The order of the fields is J gene, clone size, D gene, V gene, CDR3 DNA, CDR3 protein. The D gene is left open where the match is weak. Clone size, where shown, is once, few, many, or a class for clones that have expanded.

TRBJ1-1 | - | - | TRBV29-1 | TGCAGCGTGACGGGACACTCGAACACTGAAGCTTTCTTT | CSVTGHSNTEAFF
TRBJ1-4 | - | - | TRBV5-4 | TGTGCCAGCGTCACCGAGGGACACCTTAATGAAAAACTGTTTTTT | CASVTEGHLNEKLFF
TRBJ2-1 | - | - | TRBV30 | TGTGCCTGGAGTGTACAGGGGGGGATTCCCTACAATGAGCAGTTCTTC | CAWSVQGGIPYNEQFF
TRBJ2-6 | few | - | TRBV7-9 | TGTGCCAGCAGCGTTCCGGGGTACTCTGGGGCCAACGTCCTGACTTTC | CASSVPGYSGANVLTF
TRBJ1-2 | - | - | TRBV9 | TGTGCCAGCAGCGTAGAATTAGGGGCATATGGCTACACCTTC | CASSVELGAYGYTF
TRBJ1-5 | - | - | TRBV19 | TGTGCCAGTAGTATAAGGCGCAAAGATAGCAATCAGCCCCAGCATTTT | CASSIRRKDSNQPQHF
TRBJ2-3 | - | - | TRBV6-5 | TGTGCCAGCAGTCCCGGGGACACGGATACGCAGTATTTT | CASSPGDTDTQYF
TRBJ2-7 | once | - | TRBV24-1 | TGTGCCACCAGCGAGGAGGTGGGCCTCGAGCAGTACTTC | CATSEEVGLEQYF
TRBJ1-4 | - | - | TRBV30 | TGTGCCTGGAGGAGGACTGAGAATGAAAAACTGTTTTTT | CAWRRTENEKLFF
TRBJ2-7 | - | TRBD1 | TRBV18 | TGTGCCAGCTCCCGACAGGGGGCTTACGAGCAGTACTTC | CASSRQGAYEQYF
TRBJ1-2 | - | - | TRBV7-9 | TGTGCCAGCAGCTTAATGGGTAATCATGGCTACACCTTC | CASSLMGNHGYTF
TRBJ1-3 | - | - | TRBV12-3/TRBV12-4 | TGTGCCAGCAAAACGCAGGGATACACCATATATTTT | CASKTQGYTIYF
TRBJ2-7 | few | - | TRBV7-2 | TGTGCCAGCAGCTTAGACACCCGTGGGGGATCCTACGAGCAGTACTTC | CASSLDTRGGSYEQYF
TRBJ1-1 | - | - | TRBV30 | TGTGCCTGGAGTTTCGCCGGGACAAGGAGGGCTGAAGCTTTCTTT | CAWSFAGTRRAEAFF
TRBJ1-1 | - | - | TRBV11-2 | TGTGCCAGCAGCTTACAGGGGAACACTGAAGCTTTCTTT | CASSLQGNTEAFF
TRBJ1-1 | once | TRBD1 | TRBV6-2/TRBV6-3 | TGTGCCAGCAGCCGACAGGGGCTTAACACTGAAGCTTTCTTT | CASSRQGLNTEAFF
TRBJ2-7 | - | - | TRBV27 | TGTGCCAGCAGTTTAATGGACCCGAACCGAGGGGAGCAGTACTTC | CASSLMDPNRGEQYF
TRBJ1-5 | - | - | TRBV7-8 | TGTGCCAGCAGCTCGAGGGCAGGGGGCAATCAGCCCCAGCATTTT | CASSSRAGGNQPQHF
TRBJ1-1 | - | - | TRBV4-3 | TGCGCCAGCAGCCAAGATTGGTTAGTGAACACTGAAGCTTTCTTT | CASSQDWLVNTEAFF
TRBJ1-3 | - | TRBD1 | TRBV30 | TGTGCCTGGAGTGTACTAGGACAGGGATTCTCTGGAAACACCATATATTTT | CAWSVLGQGFSGNTIYF
TRBJ1-2 | few | - | TRBV19 | TGTGCCAGTAGTCCGGCATCCTATGGCTACACCTTC | CASSPASYGYTF
TRBJ2-1 | - | TRBD2 | TRBV4-1 | TGCGCCAGCAGCCGAGTCCCACTAGCGGGCACCTCCTACAATGAGCAGTTCTTC | CASSRVPLAGTSYNEQFF
TRBJ1-4 | - | - | TRBV18 | TGTGCCAGCTCAGGCCGGACAACTGAAAAACTGTTTTTT | CASSGRTTEKLFF
TRBJ2-7 | - | - | TRBV6-5 | TGTGCCAGCAGCCGAATCCCTAACAGGGACGAGCAGTACTTC | CASSRIPNRDEQYF
TRBJ1-3 | - | - | TRBV12-3/TRBV12-4 | TGTGCCAGCAGTTTAGCGGGGACGCGCACCATATATTTT | CASSLAGTRTIYF
TRBJ2-2 | - | TRBD2 | TRBV9 | TGTGCCAGCAGCGTAGGGCTAGCGGGGGTCACCGGGGAGCTGTTTTTT | CASSVGLAGVTGELFF
TRBJ1-2 | - | TRBD1 | TRBV5-4 | TGTGCCAGCAGCCGACTGGGACAGGGAATTGGCTACACCTTC | CASSRLGQGIGYTF
TRBJ1-2 | - | - | TRBV7-2 | TGTGCCAGCAGCGAGGATGGGTACTATGGCTACACCTTC | CASSEDGYYGYTF
TRBJ1-1 | - | - | TRBV6-5 | TGTGCCAGCAGTTCCCTGGGGAACACTGAAGCTTTCTTT | CASSSLGNTEAFF
TRBJ1-1 | once | TRBD1 | TRBV12-3/TRBV12-4 | TGTGCCAGCAGTTTGGGACAGGGATGGGCTTTCTTT | CASSLGQGWAFF
TRBJ2-5 | - | TRBD1 | TRBV6-5 | TGTGCCAGCAGAGGGACAGGCTCTCAAGAGACCCAGTACTTC | CASRGTGSQETQYF
TRBJ1-5 | - | - | TRBV4-3 | TGCGCCAGCAGCCAAGATCGGTGGGGAGACCAGCCCCAGCATTTT | CASSQDRWGDQPQHF
TRBJ2-3 | once | TRBD2 | TRBV10-2 | TGCGCCAGCAGTGAAGGACTAGCGGGGGGGCAAGATACGCAGTATTTT | CASSEGLAGGQDTQYF
TRBJ2-1 | few | - | TRBV3-1/TRBV3-2 | TGTGCCAGCAGCCAAGCCTCCAGTTACAATGAGCAGTTCTTC | CASSQASSYNEQFF
TRBJ1-2 | - | - | TRBV6-6 | TGTGCCGCCTCGGGAGGGGTCGTCGATGGCTACACCTTC | CAASGGVVDGYTF
TRBJ1-2 | once | - | TRBV6-5 | TGTGCCAGCAGCCCCCGTCTGGGGCTAGGGGGCTACACCTTC | CASSPRLGLGGYTF
TRBJ2-7 | - | - | TRBV18 | TGTGCCAGCTCACTCGACCCTCGGAGCGAGCAGTACTTC | CASSLDPRSEQYF
TRBJ2-7 | few | TRBD1 | TRBV4-3 | TGCGCCAGCAGCCAAGACGCCGGGACAGGGTCCTACGAGCAGTACTTC | CASSQDAGTGSYEQYF
TRBJ1-1 | - | - | TRBV12-3/TRBV12-4 | TGTGCCAGCAGTTTATGGTCCTCACAAGCTTTCTTT | CASSLWSSQAFF
TRBJ2-1 | - | - | TRBV28 | TGTGCCAGCAGTCTAAGTAGAAATGAGCAGTTCTTC | CASSLSRNEQFF
TRBJ1-2 | - | - | TRBV6-5 | TGTGCCAGCAGTTACTCGGCGCGGGATGGCTACACCTTC | CASSYSARDGYTF
TRBJ1-5 | - | - | TRBV24-1 | TGTGCCACCAGTGATTGGAGAGAGTTCAATCAGCCCCAGCATTTT | CATSDWREFNQPQHF
TRBJ2-5 | - | TRBD2 | TRBV7-2 | TGTGCCAGCAGCTCGGGACTAGCGGGGCAAGAGACCCAGTACTTC | CASSSGLAGQETQYF
TRBJ2-7 | - | - | TRBV7-8 | TGTGCCAGCAGCTCTACGAGGTCCCCGGGCGAGCAGTACTTC | CASSSTRSPGEQYF
TRBJ2-3 | - | TRBD1 | TRBV2 | TGTGCCAGCAGTGGACAGGGGGCAACAGATACGCAGTATTTT | CASSGQGATDTQYF
TRBJ2-7 | - | - | TRBV4-1 | TGCGCCAGCAGCCAAAACCATGACTCCTACGAGCAGTACTTC | CASSQNHDSYEQYF
TRBJ1-1 | - | TRBD1 | TRBV7-2 | TGTGCCAGCAGCTTAGTAGGGGGCCCTGAAGCTTTCTTT | CASSLVGGPEAFF
TRBJ2-5 | - | - | TRBV10-3 | TGTGCCATCAGTGCAATAGGGGCAGGGGCGAGGACCCAGTACTTC | CAISAIGAGARTQYF
TRBJ1-1 | - | - | TRBV12-3/TRBV12-4 | TGTGCCAGCAGTATGACAGAGAACACTGAAGCTTTCTTT | CASSMTENTEAFF
TRBJ1-1 | - | - | TRBV27 | TGTGCCAGCAGTTCCGGGGGATCGTCCACTGAAGCTTTCTTT | CASSSGGSSTEAFF
TRBJ2-2 | once | - | TRBV7-3 | TGTGCCAGCGGGCTGACTCCTAACGGGGAGCTGTTTTTT | CASGLTPNGELFF
TRBJ2-3 | few | TRBD2 | TRBV20-1 | TGCAGTGCTAGTGGGGGGGTCCCCACAGATACGCAGTATTTT | CSASGGVPTDTQYF
TRBJ1-2 | few | TRBD1 | TRBV6-5 | TGTGCCAGCAGGAGGACAGGGGTTCTAGACTATGGCTACACCTTC | CASRRTGVLDYGYTF